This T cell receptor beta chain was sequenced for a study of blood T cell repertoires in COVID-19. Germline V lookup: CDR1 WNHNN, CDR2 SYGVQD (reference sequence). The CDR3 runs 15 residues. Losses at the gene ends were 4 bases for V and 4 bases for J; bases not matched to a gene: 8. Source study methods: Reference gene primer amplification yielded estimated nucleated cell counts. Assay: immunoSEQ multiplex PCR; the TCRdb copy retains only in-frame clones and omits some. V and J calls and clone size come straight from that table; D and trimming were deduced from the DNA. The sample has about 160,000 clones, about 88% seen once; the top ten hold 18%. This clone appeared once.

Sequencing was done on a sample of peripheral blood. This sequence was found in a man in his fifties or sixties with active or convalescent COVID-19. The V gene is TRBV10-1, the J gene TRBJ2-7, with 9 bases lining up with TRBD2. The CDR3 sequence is CASSGGTSSNYEQYF. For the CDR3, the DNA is TGCGCCAGCAGTGGCGGGACTAGCTCTAATTACGAGCAGTACTTC.